This TCR beta chain was recorded in a study of cytomegalovirus exposure and HLA in healthy donors (dated by TCRdb to about 2017). Some background on the complete study: An earlier analysis of some 600 of the donors reported 276 Gb of sequence data and 95 million to 140 million unique TCR beta sequences obtained from around 190 million T cells. A later analysis re-analyzed previously published TCR beta repertoires from 600 to 850 donors and added high-resolution HLA genotyping to study TCR occurrence patterns. The study aimed to test whether signatures of past pathogen exposure could be identified by cataloging public T cell receptors. A later genetic analysis took genome-wide SNP genotypes for 398 of the 666 donors and used that subset as a discovery cohort. Rather than using new phenotypic data, the later analysis identified candidate immune exposures from TCR beta sequences and from how often those sequences occurred across donors. An earlier analysis of some 500 of the donors used high-throughput TCR beta sequencing to judge whether each TCR beta V gene segment behaved as functional or pseudogenic. Among roughly 400 genotyped donors of the cohort, an average of around 250,000 unique TCR beta nucleotide sequences was sequenced per donor, of which roughly 17% were non-productive. Class I and class II HLA loci were covered by the typing at four-digit resolution. An early release that covered about 640 HLA-typed donors contained approximately 300 gigabases of sequencing data and 70 million to 100 million unique TCR sequences. Donor age, sex, ethnicity and CMV serostatus were compiled together with the repertoire data. Among the roughly 430 genotyped donors, under 90% belonged to the genetic ancestry cluster associated with self-reported Caucasian donors. Every repertoire in the discovery cohort had been generated on one and the same sequencing platform. The number of typed donors differed by locus: roughly 620-630 for A, B, C, DRB1 and DQB1; 500 to 550 for DQA1; fewer than 610 for DPA1; and roughly 450 for DPB1. To predict cytomegalovirus infection status, the study brought together high-throughput TCR immunosequencing, statistical association of individual TCRs with disease status, and machine learning. Along with the approximately 700-subject first cohort, a separate validation cohort of approximately 110 different subjects was used. The T cell repertoires of around 730 subjects were profiled by immunosequencing and related to cytomegalovirus serostatus. Four to six DR-DQ haplotypes were handled as single units for association and clustering because linkage in the cohort was strong.

Library prep was done by the immunoSEQ multiplex PCR assay. A mixture of 60 forward primers for TCR Vbeta segments and 13 reverse primers for TCR Jbeta segments was used in the multiplex PCR. Amplification of the CDR3 region of rearranged TCR beta genes was performed with a multiplex PCR assay on genomic DNA. Amplified TCR beta libraries were sequenced as 87-base-pair reads on the Illumina HiSeq System. The study's processing was this. Across the 500 to 750 repertoires, a later analysis counted 78 million or so unique TCR beta chains, about 10 million of which were shared by at least two donors. Raw reads were error-corrected and collapsed into unique sequences with a nearest-neighbor algorithm that merged closely related sequences to remove PCR and sequencing errors. V, D and J gene segments were assigned by aligning CDR3 sequences to IMGT reference sequences. For a sequence to be retained, at least a six-nucleotide match to both a V gene segment and a J gene segment was required. Rearrangements were classified as productive when the CDR3 lacked stop codons and remained in frame with V and J, and all other rearrangements were classified as non-productive. Following IMGT convention, CDR3 was defined as the stretch from the second conserved V-encoded cysteine up to the conserved J-encoded phenylalanine. The earlier analysis of about 620 of the donors excluded sequences that lacked an unambiguous match to a single V gene segment. In an earlier analysis of several hundred of the donors, V segments were called functional above 56.7% productive rearrangements and were called segregating when the between-donor standard deviation exceeded 5%. A statistical classification framework was built to diagnose cytomegalovirus status from the catalog of TCR beta chain sequences. In a later analysis, V and J genes were assigned by comparing TCR nucleotide sequences against IMGT/GENE-DB human TR gene sequences. A later analysis assigned CDR3 sequences and most-parsimonious VDJ recombination scenarios with the TCRdist pipeline. In a later analysis, each TCR beta chain was defined by its CDR3 amino acid sequence together with its V-gene family, and reads lacking a unique V-gene family were excluded. A later analysis removed 550 to 700 highly shared, low-generation-probability nucleotide sequences to deal with suspected cross-contamination and a sequencing artifact. A later analysis calculated a clonal expansion index for each public chain from normalized within-repertoire ranks of inferred template counts. In a later analysis, generation probabilities were computed using a VDJ recombination model fitted to out-of-frame rearrangements, and the results were checked against IGoR. Hypergeometric tests were used in a later analysis to score TCR-TCR, TCR-HLA and TCR-CMV co-occurrence, with a repertoire-size bias correction applied to the TCR pairs. A later analysis estimated false discovery rates by permuting HLA or CMV assignments 20 times. In a later analysis, co-occurring TCRs were grouped using DBSCAN, with TCRdist sequence similarity added in when clustering inside HLA-allele-positive subsets. Repertoires with fewer than 30,000 or more than 120,000 public chains, plus five repertoires with anomalous nucleotide sharing, were excluded from co-occurrence clustering. As stored in TCRdb, this immuneACCESS dataset retains in-frame rearrangements with V and J assigned. A fraction of the clones does not appear; measured against another copy, unresolved V genes explain less than half of the discrepancy, and the remainder lacks a known reason. Clone size and the V and J calls come from that table; the DNA yielded D and trimming. The sample table lists approximately 52,000 clones, about three quarters of them with a count of one. Over 2.5% of the sample is held by the ten biggest clonotypes.

In total, over 600 healthy bone marrow donors made up the cohort. Cohort members were all nominally healthy when sampled, although unrecorded immune exposures were likely present. The donor was CMV seronegative and was included in the group of about 350 seronegative cohort members. A peripheral blood sample was collected from each donor, and TCR beta sequencing was performed on peripheral blood mononuclear cells. The Qiagen DNeasy Blood Extraction Kit was used to extract genomic DNA from the blood cell samples. As regards this clone: Its specific antigen is unknown. No base-level quality is on record; no much larger clone is a single base apart.

The CDR3 holds 14 amino acids from the cysteine to the phenylalanine. Just the 42-base CDR3 DNA is kept, in frame starting at base 1. The V end gives up 5 bases and the J end 1 base, leaving 4 bases in the junction not matched to a gene. The germline V gene (reference sequence) gives CDR1 as SEHNR and CDR2 as FQNEAQ. Broader findings and caveats from the paper: In a later genetic analysis, fewer N-insertions in productive TCRs were reported among donors in an Asian-associated ancestry cluster than the roughly 700-donor mean. According to a later analysis, parvovirus B19, influenza, CMV and Epstein-Barr virus appeared linked to several top co-occurrence clusters. This cohort had only TCR beta chains sequenced, and the lack of alpha or paired-chain data limited which features could be detected. According to a later analysis, TCR association rates differed among HLA loci, with DRB1 alleles showing the most associated TCRs and HLA-C alleles showing the fewest. In an earlier analysis of approximately 600 of the donors, most TCR beta V segments were observed in productive rearrangements about 87% or about 30% of the time, broadly matching IMGT annotations. A later analysis found that HLA-associated TCR beta chains were more clonally expanded and had lower generation probabilities than equally common non-associated chains. A later analysis found that most CMV-associated TCR beta chains appeared HLA-restricted, with HLA associations seemingly driven largely by CMV exposure. The earlier analysis of nearly 600 of the donors excluded around 17 rarely observed V segments, including chromosome 9 orphons, because counts were too low. The 87-base-pair reads could not distinguish some IMGT-functional V segments, including TRBV6-2 and TRBV6-3, so those segments were excluded. In both the original and validation cohorts, the classifier was reported to diagnose cytomegalovirus status with high specificity and sensitivity. Linkage disequilibrium might explain the correlated functional status among segregating V segments, but an unknown experimental factor could not be excluded. V-gene and J-gene trimming of TCR beta chains was associated with a missense DCLRE1C variant in a later genetic analysis, and the association was replicated in an independent cohort. A few of the identified cytomegalovirus-associated TCR beta chains were confirmed in vitro to be specific for cytomegalovirus antigens. Roughly uniform sequencing depth across donors was assumed in presence/absence analyses, although this assumption may not hold. Specific HLA alleles were associated with about 17,000 TCR beta sequences at a false discovery rate of 0.05 in a later analysis. A further reported finding was that TCR beta sequences accurately predicted the HLA-A and HLA-B alleles for most subjects in the first cohort. The study gave a list of under 200 TCR beta chains associated with cytomegalovirus. Assigning TCR associations to individual alleles was difficult when HLA alleles, especially DR and DQ, strongly co-occurred. The authors suggested that the approach could potentially be extended to other disease states and immunological phenotypes. Immune exposure information for the cohort was limited to CMV serostatus. While some public TCRs were present in many individuals, most TCR sequences turned up only very rarely across donors. Because HLA typing was unavailable for some donors at each locus, only the typed subset was used in association tests. A group of highly shared sequence variants was considered likely to be a technical artifact of the sequencing pipeline.

This clonotype was obtained from a female donor in good health and CMV-seronegative. The sample was PBMCs. The V gene is TRBV7-9 and the J gene is TRBJ1-1, with 7 bases matching TRBD1. The DNA is as follows: TGTGCCAGCAGCGCCGGGACAGCGAACACTGAAGCTTTCTTT. It is translated as CASSAGTANTEAFF.